These 25 T cell receptor beta chains came from one sample sequenced in a study of vaccination and CD4 T cells after COVID-19. No antigens are known for them. Sequencing of DNA taken from cultured CD4+ T cells relied on the Oncomine TCR Beta short-read assay. Using its own MiXCR run on the PCR reads, TCRdb lists one record per CDR3 protein. The data contain approximately 20,000 distinct CDR3 sequences, less than 85% of them singletons. Specified treatment: roughly ten-day PBMC culture with coronavirus spike peptide pools or control peptides (ViraFEST assay). Sequenced: CD4+ T cells from blood, cultured in vitro. The source is a human donor who had recovered from COVID-19.

This clonotype appeared once. The V gene is TRBV5-1, the J gene TRBJ2-3; tentatively, D is TRBD2 (5 bases). The CDR3 is 16 residues long. Between the trimmed V and J ends, which lost 0 bases and 4 bases, there was a span of 15 bases. Germline CDR1 is SGHRS and CDR2 is YFSETQ. The DNA for the CDR3 is TGCGCCAGCAGCTTGGCCGTCGGGGATCGGGCAGATACGCAGTATTTT. Its protein product is CASSLAVGDRADTQYF.

The J gene is TRBJ2-5, the V gene TRBV7-3; D is ambiguous. V lost 3 bases and J 5 bases, leaving 16 bases between the germline ends. This CDR3 spans 15 amino acids. The germline CDR1 and CDR2 sequences are SGHTA and FQGTGA. In nucleotides, the CDR3 is TGTGCCAGCAGCTTCGGGTCAGGATCGGAGGAGACCCAGTACTTC. It codes for CASSFGSGSEETQYF.

The DNA of the CDR3 is TGTGCCAGCAGTTCCCCGGACCCGGGACAGGTGCTATACGAGCAGTACTTC. The encoded protein is CASSSPDPGQVLYEQYF. V gene TRBV28 combines with J gene TRBJ2-7, with TRBD1 matching 8 bases. Germline V gives CDR1 MDHEN, CDR2 SYDVKM. Trimming removed 4 bases from V and 4 bases from J; junction bases left unmatched: 15. The CDR3 is 17 residues long.

The J gene is TRBJ2-1, the V gene TRBV28, with 10 bases identical to TRBD1. V lost 7 bases and J lost 5; bases outside the gene matches: 8. This CDR3 comprises 15 residues. Germline V gene sequence: CDR1 MDHEN, CDR2 SYDVKM. The CDR3 spells CASKMGDRGHNEQFF. Written as DNA, the CDR3 is TGTGCCAGCAAGATGGGGGACAGGGGCCACAATGAGCAGTTCTTC.

This chain connects TRBV20-1 to TRBJ2-2, with 8 bases that match TRBD2. Germline CDR1 DFQATT, CDR2 SNEGSKA (reference sequence). V lost 8 bases to trimming and J lost 6 bases; unmatched junction nucleotides: 8. CDR3 size: 13 residues. The CDR3 nucleotides are TGCAGTTCGCACCCGGGGGGGGCCGGGGAGCTGTTTTTT. Translation: CSSHPGGAGELFF.

With respect to this clonotype: The junction does not match germline at one end; this may be a read error. The chain uses TRBV15 and TRBJ1-5; D is possibly TRBD1 (5 bases). Germline CDR1 LNHNV, CDR2 YYDKDF (reference sequence). The CDR3 has 15 residues. CDR3 region: CATNREGNSNQPQHF. Written as DNA, the CDR3 is TGTGCCACCAACAGAGAGGGGAATAGCAATCAGCCCCAGCATTTT.

This chain links TRBV6-2 or TRBV6-3 with TRBJ1-5; 9 bases agree with TRBD1. Looked up from germline, CDR1 is MNHEY and CDR2 is SVGEGT. CDR3 size: 15 residues. The J segment lost 4 bases and the V segment lost 7 bases, leaving 8 bases of the junction unmatched. CDR3 in amino acids: CASKFWDRDNQPQHF. The CDR3 bases are TGTGCCAGCAAATTCTGGGACAGGGATAATCAGCCCCAGCATTTT.

The chain employs TRBV11-2 and TRBJ1-2, with a tentative D call TRBD1 (5 bases). CDR1 is SGHAT and CDR2 is FQNNGV in the germline V gene. This CDR3 is 12 amino acids long. Trimming removed 5 bases at V and 7 bases at J, with 11 bases between. CDR3 residues: CASSLGGGGYTF. The CDR3 DNA sequence: TGTGCCAGCAGCCTCGGGGGGGGTGGCTACACCTTC.

The V call is TRBV6-1, the J call TRBJ2-7; D gene unclear. Per the germline V gene, CDR1 is MNHNS and CDR2 is SASEGT. CDR3 length: 15 amino acids. The V gene lost 6 bases and the J gene lost 1 base, with 16 bases spanning the gap. This CDR3 is CASSHPSTRSYEQYF. The CDR3 coding sequence is TGTGCCAGCAGCCATCCTAGTACCAGATCCTACGAGCAGTACTTC.

This CDR3 reads CSASLHYEQYF. The CDR3 DNA is TGCAGTGCTTCACTTCACTACGAGCAGTACTTC. The chain joins TRBV20-1 to TRBJ2-7; D gene unclear. This CDR3 has 11 amino acids. The germline CDR1 and CDR2 sequences are DFQATT and SNEGSKA (reference sequence). Between the trimmed V and J ends, which lost 5 bases and 3 bases, there was a span of 8 bases.

The chain links TRBV28 to TRBJ1-1; 7 nucleotides agree with TRBD1. The CDR3 length is 16 residues. Looked up from germline, CDR1 is MDHEN and CDR2 is SYDVKM. The trim removed 2 bases at V and 10 bases at J, leaving 16 bases unmatched. CDR3 protein: CASSLGGTEGPLGAFF. CDR3 coding DNA: TGTGCCAGCAGTTTAGGTGGGACAGAGGGCCCTTTGGGAGCTTTCTTT.

This clonotype appeared a few times. The V and J genes are TRBV6-1 and TRBJ1-6; D gene unclear. The CDR3 length is 11 residues. Germline loops: CDR1 MNHNS, CDR2 SASEGT. V was cut by 3 bases and J by 8 bases, with 2 bases left in between. The CDR3, as DNA: TGTGCCAGCAGTGATTATTCACCCCTCCACTTT. It specifies CASSDYSPLHF.

The genes are TRBV30 and TRBJ1-5; D ambiguous. With 3 bases removed from V and 0 bases from J, the gap between germline ends came to 9 bases. CDR1 is GTSNPN, CDR2 SVGIG, per germline (reference sequence). The length of the CDR3 is 14 residues. CDR3 nucleotide sequence: TGTGCCTGGAGCCACAGCAATAGCAATCAGCCCCAGCATTTT. Protein product: CAWSHSNSNQPQHF.

This clonotype came up a few times. The chain joins TRBV7-2 to TRBJ2-3; TRBD2 aligns across 15 bases. The CDR3 loop spans 15 amino acids. The germline V gene encodes CDR1 SGHTA and CDR2 FQGNSA. The V and J ends lost 4 bases and 9 bases, in that order; junction bases with no gene match: 5. The DNA for the CDR3 is TGTGCCAGCAGCTCCGGACTAGCGGGAGGGAACACGCAGTATTTT. This sequence encodes CASSSGLAGGNTQYF.

The sample holds a few counts of this clonotype. The chain links TRBV29-1 to TRBJ2-3; D gene uncertain. The CDR3 spans 12 residues. V lost 7 bases and J lost 6, with 14 bases in between. Germline CDR1 SQVTM, CDR2 ANQGSEA. CDR3 residues: CSAWLSTDTQYF. The DNA for the CDR3 is TGCAGCGCCTGGCTCTCAACGGATACGCAGTATTTT.

Only one count was recorded for this clonotype. The gene calls are TRBV7-9 and TRBJ2-2; TRBD2 matches 11 bases. CDR1 and CDR2 from the germline V gene are SEHNR and FQNEAQ (reference sequence). The J segment lost 6 bases and the V segment lost 6 bases, leaving 9 bases of the junction unmatched. CDR3 length: 16 residues. The CDR3 loop is CASSYRLAGSAGELFF. The CDR3 DNA follows: TGTGCCAGCAGTTACCGACTAGCGGGATCGGCCGGGGAGCTGTTTTTT. Filled out from reference TRBV7-9 and TRBJ2-2, the complete variable domain reads DTGVSQNPRHKITKRGQNVTFRCDPISEHNRLYWYRQTLGQGPEFLTYFQNEAQLEKSRLLSDRFSAERPKGSFSTLEIQRTEQGDSAMYLCASSYRLAGSAGELFFGEGSRLTVL.

This clonotype has just one count. The gene calls are TRBV6-5 and TRBJ1-1; D is unresolved. The CDR3 contains 15 residues. From germline, CDR1 is MNHEY and CDR2 SVGAGI. The V end was cut by 4 bases, the J end by 0 bases, with 12 bases between. CDR3 sequence (DNA): TGTGCCAGCAGTTTTGGAGGTCCCATGAACACTGAAGCTTTCTTT. Translated: CASSFGGPMNTEAFF.

This CDR3 is CASSFGTAKSDTQYF. The CDR3 nucleotides are TGTGCCAGCAGCTTCGGGACGGCAAAGTCAGATACGCAGTATTTT. The V and J genes are TRBV7-2 and TRBJ2-3; perhaps D is TRBD1 or TRBD2 (5 bases each). Germline CDR1 SGHTA, CDR2 FQGNSA. V lost 3 bases and J 4 bases, leaving 14 bases between the germline ends. The CDR3 has 15 residues. The full variable domain, its missing parts supplied by reference TRBV7-2 and TRBJ2-3, is GAGVSQSPSNKVTEKGKDVELRCDPISGHTALYWYRQSLGQGLEFLIYFQGNSAPDKSGLPSDRFSAERTGGSVSTLTIQRTQQEDSAVYLCASSFGTAKSDTQYFGPGTRLTVL.

Only a few counts were recorded for this clonotype. The CDR3: CSARDPSTSGSYEQYF. The CDR3 DNA follows: TGCAGTGCTAGAGATCCGTCCACTAGCGGGAGCTACGAGCAGTACTTC. The V call is TRBV20-1, the J call TRBJ2-7; 11 bases align to TRBD2. Germline CDR1 and CDR2: DFQATT and SNEGSKA (reference sequence). The CDR3 is made up of 16 amino acids. Trimming at V came to 0 bases and at J to 3 bases, leaving 7 bases not matched to a gene.

This clonotype was recorded once. Here the CDR3 reads CAGTGGSGANVLTF. The CDR3 nucleotides are TGCGCCGGGACAGGGGGCTCTGGGGCCAACGTCCTGACTTTC. The J gene is TRBJ2-6, the V gene TRBV20-1; 11 bases map to TRBD1. This CDR3 is built from 14 residues. CDR1 DFQATT and CDR2 SNEGSKA come from the germline V gene (reference sequence).

Here the CDR3 reads CASSPRGTENGAFF. The CDR3 DNA reads TGTGCCAGCTCACCTCGAGGAACAGAAAACGGCGCTTTCTTT. V is TRBV18 and J is TRBJ1-1; unclear D gene. V lost 3 bases and J 11 bases, leaving 19 bases between the germline ends. CDR1 is KGHSH and CDR2 is LQKENI in the germline V gene. This CDR3 spans 14 amino acids.

V is TRBV28 and J is TRBJ2-1; 9 bases map to TRBD1. The V gene end was trimmed by 1 base and the J gene end by 8 bases; junction bases not matched to a gene: 15. The length of the CDR3 is 18 residues. Germline V gene sequence: CDR1 MDHEN, CDR2 SYDVKM. The CDR3 is CASSLYARTGVSSHEQFF. CDR3 bases: TGTGCCAGCAGTTTATATGCCCGGACAGGGGTTTCCTCGCATGAGCAGTTCTTC.

The chain has TRBV30 and TRBJ1-1; TRBD1 might be the D (5 bases). Per germline, CDR1 GTSNPN and CDR2 SVGIG (reference sequence). Trimming shortened V by 3 bases and J by 4 bases, and 12 bases separated the two germline ends. This CDR3 is built from 13 residues. CDR3 protein: CAWSSGAPTEAFF. In DNA, the CDR3 is TGTGCCTGGAGCTCCGGGGCCCCCACTGAAGCTTTCTTT.

The chain links TRBV20-1 to TRBJ1-1; D is possibly TRBD1 (6 bases). The V end lost 1 base, the J end lost 5 bases, and 14 bases lay between the germline ends. The CDR3 covers 14 residues. Germline V gene lookup returns CDR1 DFQATT and CDR2 SNEGSKA (reference sequence). The chain's CDR3 is CSARVGGPGTEAFF. CDR3 bases: TGCAGTGCTAGAGTGGGGGGGCCGGGGACTGAAGCTTTCTTT.

The CDR3 sequence is CASSSPGGRSNQPQHF. CDR3 DNA: TGTGCCAGCAGTTCCCCGGGGGGGAGAAGTAATCAGCCCCAGCATTTT. The V call is TRBV28, the J call TRBJ1-5, with D possibly TRBD1 on 5 matching bases. CDR3 length: 16 residues. CDR1 and CDR2 from the germline V gene are MDHEN and SYDVKM. V was trimmed by 4 bases and J by 4 bases, leaving 17 bases between them. The full variable domain, in which reference TRBV28 and TRBJ1-5 provide the parts outside the CDR3, is DVKVTQSSRYLVKRTGEKVFLECVQDMDHENMFWYRQDPGLGLRLIYFSYDVKMKEKGDIPEGYSVSREKKERFSLILESASTNQTSMYLCASSSPGGRSNQPQHFGDGTRLSIL.